Included here is one T cell receptor beta chain sequence, with context. In the authors' workflow: Estimation of nucleated cell counts relied on the amplification of reference gene primers. The table came from immunoSEQ multiplex PCR; TCRdb's copy has only in-frame clones and leaves some out. Clone size and V and J calls were adopted from that table, with D and trimming inferred from the DNA. The sample contains under 350,000 clones, around 85% of which appear only once. This entry belongs to a study of blood T cell repertoires in COVID-19. As for the study in general: Whether acute or convalescent, the COVID-19 samples came from the United States, Italy and Spain. T cells, B-cell-depleted T cells, or PBMCs provided the cDNA or gDNA that served as material.

The V and J ends lost 3 bases and 7 bases respectively, with 10 bases between them. The CDR3 contains 13 residues. The germline CDR1 and CDR2 sequences are SGHNT and YYREEE (reference sequence). Material for sequencing was peripheral blood. The clonotype comes from a woman aged 70-85 years with acute or convalescent COVID-19. The V call is TRBV5-4, the J call TRBJ2-2; weak D call: TRBD2 (5 bases). This CDR3 is CASSSNRDGELFF. Written as DNA, the CDR3 is TGTGCCAGCAGCTCGAACCGGGACGGGGAGCTGTTTTTT.